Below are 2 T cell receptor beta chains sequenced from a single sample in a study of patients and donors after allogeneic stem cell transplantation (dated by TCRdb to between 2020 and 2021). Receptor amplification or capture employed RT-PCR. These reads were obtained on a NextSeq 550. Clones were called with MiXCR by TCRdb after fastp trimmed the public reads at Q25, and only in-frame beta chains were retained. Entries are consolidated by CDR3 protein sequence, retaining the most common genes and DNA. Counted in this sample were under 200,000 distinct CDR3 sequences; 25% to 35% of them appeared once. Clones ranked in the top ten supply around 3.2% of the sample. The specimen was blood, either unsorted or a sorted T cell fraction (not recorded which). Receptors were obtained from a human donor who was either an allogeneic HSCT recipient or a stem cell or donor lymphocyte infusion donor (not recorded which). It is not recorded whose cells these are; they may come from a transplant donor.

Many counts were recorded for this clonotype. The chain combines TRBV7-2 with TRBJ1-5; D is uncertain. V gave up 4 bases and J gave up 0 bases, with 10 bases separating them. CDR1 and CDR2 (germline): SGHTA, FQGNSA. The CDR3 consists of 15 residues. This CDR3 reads CASSSKSNSNQPQHF. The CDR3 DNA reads TGTGCCAGCAGCTCTAAATCTAATAGCAATCAGCCCCAGCATTTT.

The CDR3 sequence: CASSQGWREQYF. DNA for the CDR3: TGTGCCAGCAGCCAAGGGTGGCGGGAGCAGTACTTC. This chain uses TRBV4-2 with TRBJ2-7; D is ambiguous. CDR1 is LGHNA, CDR2 YNFKEQ, per germline. Trimming removed 1 base from V and 7 bases from J, with 8 bases in between. The CDR3 contains 12 residues.